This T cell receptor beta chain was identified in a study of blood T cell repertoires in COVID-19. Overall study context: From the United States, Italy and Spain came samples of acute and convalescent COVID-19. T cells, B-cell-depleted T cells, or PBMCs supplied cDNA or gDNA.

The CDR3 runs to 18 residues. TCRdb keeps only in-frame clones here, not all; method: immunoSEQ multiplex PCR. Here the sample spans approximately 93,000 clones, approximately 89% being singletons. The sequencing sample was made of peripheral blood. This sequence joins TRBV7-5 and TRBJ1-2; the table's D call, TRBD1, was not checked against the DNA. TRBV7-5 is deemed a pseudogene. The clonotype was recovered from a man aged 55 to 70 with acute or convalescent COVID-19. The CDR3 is CVRRKTGTGTRANYGYTF. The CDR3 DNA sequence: TGTGTCAGAAGAAAAACGGGGACAGGGACGAGAGCTAACTATGGCTACACCTTC.